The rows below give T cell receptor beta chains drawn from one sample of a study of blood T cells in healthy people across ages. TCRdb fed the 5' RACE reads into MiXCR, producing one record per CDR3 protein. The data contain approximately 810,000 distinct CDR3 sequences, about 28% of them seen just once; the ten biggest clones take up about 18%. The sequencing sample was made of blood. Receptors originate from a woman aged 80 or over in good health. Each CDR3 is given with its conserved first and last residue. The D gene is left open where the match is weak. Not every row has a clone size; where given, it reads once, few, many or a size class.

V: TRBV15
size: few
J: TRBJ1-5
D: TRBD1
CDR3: CATSRATGSNQPQHF
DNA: TGTGCCACCAGCAGAGCGACAGGGAGCAATCAGCCCCAGCATTTT

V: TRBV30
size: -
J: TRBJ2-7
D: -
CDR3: CAWSNGPVSYNEQYF
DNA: TGTGCCTGGAGTAATGGGCCCGTCTCCTACAATGAGCAGTACTTC

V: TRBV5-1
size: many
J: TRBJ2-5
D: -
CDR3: CASSLGGGPETQYF
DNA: TGTGCCAGCAGTTTAGGGGGAGGCCCGGAGACCCAGTACTTC

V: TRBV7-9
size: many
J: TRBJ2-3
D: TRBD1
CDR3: CASSLDRVTTDTQYF
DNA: TGTGCCAGCAGCTTGGACAGGGTTACCACAGATACGCAGTATTTT

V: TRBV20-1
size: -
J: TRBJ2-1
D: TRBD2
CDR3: CSASSGLAAHNEQFF
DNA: TGCAGTGCTAGTTCCGGACTAGCGGCTCACAATGAGCAGTTCTTC

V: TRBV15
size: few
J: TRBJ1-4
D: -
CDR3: CATSRGPLEGATNEKLFF
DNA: TGTGCCACCAGCAGAGGGCCGTTGGAGGGGGCAACTAATGAAAAACTGTTTTTT

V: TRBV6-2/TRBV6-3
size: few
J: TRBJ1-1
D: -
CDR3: CASTDLQGSTEAFF
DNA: TGTGCCAGCACCGATTTACAGGGTTCCACTGAAGCTTTCTTT

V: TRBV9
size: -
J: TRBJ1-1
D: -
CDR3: CASSPEVGGTEAFF
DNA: TGTGCCAGCAGCCCAGAGGTGGGGGGAACTGAAGCTTTCTTT

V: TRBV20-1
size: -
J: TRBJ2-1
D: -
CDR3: CSARGAGEGTQFF
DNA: TGCAGTGCTAGGGGGGCAGGGGAAGGGACCCAGTTCTTC

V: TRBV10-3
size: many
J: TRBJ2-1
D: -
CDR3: CAISERQRSYNEQFF
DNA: TGTGCCATCAGTGAGCGCCAGAGATCCTACAATGAGCAGTTCTTC

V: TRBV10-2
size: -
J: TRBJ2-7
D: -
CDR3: CASSESLVGPYEQYF
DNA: TGCGCCAGCAGTGAGTCTCTAGTGGGGCCGTACGAGCAGTACTTC

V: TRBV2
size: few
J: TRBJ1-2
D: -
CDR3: CASRDSLWRCTF
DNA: TGTGCCAGCAGAGACAGTCTATGGAGGTGCACCTTC

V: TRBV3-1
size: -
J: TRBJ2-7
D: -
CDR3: CASSQVDREQYF
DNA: TGTGCCAGCAGCCAAGTAGACCGCGAGCAGTACTTC

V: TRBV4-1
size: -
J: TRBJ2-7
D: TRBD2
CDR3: CASSQVPSGDSYEQYF
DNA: TGCGCCAGCAGCCAAGTCCCTAGCGGGGACTCCTACGAGCAGTACTTC

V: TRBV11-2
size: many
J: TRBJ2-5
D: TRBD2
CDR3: CASTALAGWGETQYF
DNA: TGTGCCAGCACCGCACTAGCGGGGTGGGGAGAGACCCAGTACTTC

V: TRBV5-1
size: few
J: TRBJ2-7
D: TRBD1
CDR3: CASGEQGATYEQYF
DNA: TGCGCCAGCGGAGAGCAGGGGGCAACCTACGAGCAGTACTTC

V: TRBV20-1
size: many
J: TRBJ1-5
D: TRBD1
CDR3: CSAKDRGLLQPQHF
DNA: TGCAGTGCTAAGGACAGGGGGCTTCTTCAGCCCCAGCATTTT

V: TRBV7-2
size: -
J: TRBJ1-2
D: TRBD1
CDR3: CASSLDKGATGGYTF
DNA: TGTGCCAGCAGCTTAGATAAGGGGGCTACGGGTGGCTACACCTTC

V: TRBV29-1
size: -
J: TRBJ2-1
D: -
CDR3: CSVEDLPGATYNEQFF
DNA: TGCAGCGTTGAAGATCTTCCGGGAGCAACCTACAATGAGCAGTTCTTC

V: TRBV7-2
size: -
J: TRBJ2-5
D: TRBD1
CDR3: CASSATGDETQYF
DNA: TGTGCCAGCAGCGCCACAGGGGACGAGACCCAGTACTTC

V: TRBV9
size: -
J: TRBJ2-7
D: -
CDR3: CASSPSVGVYGGTYRDEQYF
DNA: TGTGCCAGCAGCCCGAGCGTAGGAGTTTATGGAGGAACGTATAGGGACGAGCAGTACTTC

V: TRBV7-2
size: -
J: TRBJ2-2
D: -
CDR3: CASSFDPGSTGELFF
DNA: TGTGCCAGCAGCTTCGACCCAGGGAGCACCGGGGAGCTGTTTTTT

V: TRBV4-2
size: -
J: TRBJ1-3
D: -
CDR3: CASSQFLVNSGNTIYF
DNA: TGTGCCAGCAGCCAGTTCTTAGTTAACTCTGGAAACACCATATATTTT

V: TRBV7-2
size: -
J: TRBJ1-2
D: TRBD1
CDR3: CASSTQGARYGYTF
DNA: TGTGCCAGCAGCACACAGGGGGCGCGGTATGGCTACACCTTC

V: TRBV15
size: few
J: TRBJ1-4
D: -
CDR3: CATSRVFNRWDEKLFF
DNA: TGTGCCACCAGCAGAGTTTTCAACAGGTGGGATGAAAAACTGTTTTTT

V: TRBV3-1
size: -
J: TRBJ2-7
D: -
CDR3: CASSHGLRYEQYF
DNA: TGTGCCAGCAGCCACGGGTTGCGTTACGAGCAGTACTTC

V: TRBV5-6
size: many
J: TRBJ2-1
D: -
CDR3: CASSLLRGAYNEQFF
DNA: TGTGCCAGCAGCTTGCTGAGGGGCGCGTACAATGAGCAGTTCTTC

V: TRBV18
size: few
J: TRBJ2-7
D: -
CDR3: CASSPQEGAYEQYF
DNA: TGTGCCAGCTCACCACAGGAGGGAGCCTACGAGCAGTACTTC

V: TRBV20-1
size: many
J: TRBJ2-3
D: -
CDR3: CSARLFGGGTDTQYF
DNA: TGCAGTGCCCGCCTCTTCGGGGGCGGAACAGATACGCAGTATTTT

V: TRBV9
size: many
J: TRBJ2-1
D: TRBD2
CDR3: CASSGSGASSYNEQFF
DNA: TGTGCCAGCAGCGGTAGCGGGGCGAGCTCCTACAATGAGCAGTTCTTC